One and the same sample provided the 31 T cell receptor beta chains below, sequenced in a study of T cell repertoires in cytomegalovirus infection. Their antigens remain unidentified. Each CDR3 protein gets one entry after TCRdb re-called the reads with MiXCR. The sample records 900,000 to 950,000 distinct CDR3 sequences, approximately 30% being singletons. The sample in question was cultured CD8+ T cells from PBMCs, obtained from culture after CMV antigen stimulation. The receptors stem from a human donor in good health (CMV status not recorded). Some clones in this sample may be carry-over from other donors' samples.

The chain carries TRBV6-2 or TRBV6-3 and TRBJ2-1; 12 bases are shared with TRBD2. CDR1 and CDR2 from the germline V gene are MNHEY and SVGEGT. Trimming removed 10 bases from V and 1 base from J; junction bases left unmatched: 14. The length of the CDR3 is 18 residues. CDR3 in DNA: TGTGCCACCAAATACTCTGCTAGCGGGGGGGTTTCCTACAATGAGCAGTTCTTC. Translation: CATKYSASGGVSYNEQFF.

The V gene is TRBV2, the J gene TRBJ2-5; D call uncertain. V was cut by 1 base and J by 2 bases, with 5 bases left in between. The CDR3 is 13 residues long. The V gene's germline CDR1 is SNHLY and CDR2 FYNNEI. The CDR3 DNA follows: TGTGCCAGCAGTGAAGTAGAGCAAGAGACCCAGTACTTC. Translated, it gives CASSEVEQETQYF. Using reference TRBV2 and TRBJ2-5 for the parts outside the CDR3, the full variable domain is EPEVTQTPSHQVTQMGQEVILRCVPISNHLYFYWYRQILGQKVEFLVSFYNNEISEKSEIFDDQFSVERPDGSNFTLKIRSTKLEDSAMYFCASSEVEQETQYFGPGTRLLVL.

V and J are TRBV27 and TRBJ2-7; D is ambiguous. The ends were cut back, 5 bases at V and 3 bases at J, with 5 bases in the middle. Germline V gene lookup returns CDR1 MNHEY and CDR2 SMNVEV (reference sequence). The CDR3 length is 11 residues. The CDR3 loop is CASSHHYEQYF. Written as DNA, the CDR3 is TGTGCCAGCAGTCACCACTACGAGCAGTACTTC.

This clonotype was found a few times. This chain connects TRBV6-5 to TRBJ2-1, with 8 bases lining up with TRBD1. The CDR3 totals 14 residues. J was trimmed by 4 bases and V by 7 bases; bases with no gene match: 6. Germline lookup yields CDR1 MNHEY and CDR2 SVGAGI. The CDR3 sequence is CASKTGAPYNEQFF. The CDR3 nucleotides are TGTGCCAGCAAGACAGGGGCCCCATACAATGAGCAGTTCTTC.

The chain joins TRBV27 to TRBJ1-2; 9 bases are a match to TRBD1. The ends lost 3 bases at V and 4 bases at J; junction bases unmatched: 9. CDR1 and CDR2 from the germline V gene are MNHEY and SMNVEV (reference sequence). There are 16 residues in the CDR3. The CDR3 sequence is CASSFSGQGGGYGYTF. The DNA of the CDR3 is TGTGCCAGCAGTTTCTCGGGACAGGGAGGCGGCTATGGCTACACCTTC.

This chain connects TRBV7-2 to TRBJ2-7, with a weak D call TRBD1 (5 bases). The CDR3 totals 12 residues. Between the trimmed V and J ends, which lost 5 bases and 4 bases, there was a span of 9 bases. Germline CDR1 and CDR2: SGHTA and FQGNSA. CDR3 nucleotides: TGTGCCAGCAGCAAGACAGAATACGAGCAGTACTTC. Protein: CASSKTEYEQYF.

CDR3: CASSLRSGSDNEQFF. The CDR3 DNA reads TGTGCCAGCAGCCTTCGCTCGGGGAGCGACAATGAGCAGTTCTTC. The chain carries TRBV7-6 and TRBJ2-1, with D possibly matching TRBD2 (5 bases). Trimming pared 5 bases from V and 5 bases from J, leaving 16 bases between. The CDR3 consists of 15 residues. CDR1 is SGHVS and CDR2 is FNYEAQ in the germline V gene.

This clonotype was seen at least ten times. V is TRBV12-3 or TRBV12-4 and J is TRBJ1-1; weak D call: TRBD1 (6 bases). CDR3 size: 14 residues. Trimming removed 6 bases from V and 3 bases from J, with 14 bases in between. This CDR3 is CASRDRREDTEAFF. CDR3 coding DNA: TGTGCCAGCAGAGACAGGAGGGAGGACACTGAAGCTTTCTTT.

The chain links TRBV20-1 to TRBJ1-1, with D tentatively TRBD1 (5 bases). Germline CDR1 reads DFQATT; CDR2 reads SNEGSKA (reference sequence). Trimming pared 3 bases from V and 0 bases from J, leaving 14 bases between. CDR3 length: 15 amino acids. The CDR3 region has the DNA TGCAGTGCTAGGCCCAGGGTATACATGAACACTGAAGCTTTCTTT. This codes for CSARPRVYMNTEAFF.

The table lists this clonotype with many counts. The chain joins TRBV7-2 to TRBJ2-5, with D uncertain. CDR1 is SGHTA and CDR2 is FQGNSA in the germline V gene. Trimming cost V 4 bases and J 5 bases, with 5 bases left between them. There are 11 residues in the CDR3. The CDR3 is CASSSLETQYF. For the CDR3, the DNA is TGTGCCAGCAGCTCTTTGGAGACCCAGTACTTC.

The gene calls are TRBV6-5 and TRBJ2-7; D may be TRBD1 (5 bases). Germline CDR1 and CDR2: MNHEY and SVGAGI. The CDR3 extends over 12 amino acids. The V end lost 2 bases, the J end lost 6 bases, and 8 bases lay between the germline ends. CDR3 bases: TGTGCCAGCAGTTACCCAAGGGGCGAGCAGTACTTC. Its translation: CASSYPRGEQYF.

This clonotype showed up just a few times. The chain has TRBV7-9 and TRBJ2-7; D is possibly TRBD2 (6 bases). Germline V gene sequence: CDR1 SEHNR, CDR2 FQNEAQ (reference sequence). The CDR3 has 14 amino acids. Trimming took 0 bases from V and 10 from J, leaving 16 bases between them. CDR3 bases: TGTGCCAGCAGCTTAGCGGGGGGAGCCCGAGCCCAGTACTTC. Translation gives CASSLAGGARAQYF. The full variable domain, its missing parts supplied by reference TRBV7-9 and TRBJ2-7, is DTGVSQNPRHKITKRGQNVTFRCDPISEHNRLYWYRQTLGQGPEFLTYFQNEAQLEKSRLLSDRFSAERPKGSFSTLEIQRTEQGDSAMYLCASSLAGGARAQYFGPGTRLTVT.

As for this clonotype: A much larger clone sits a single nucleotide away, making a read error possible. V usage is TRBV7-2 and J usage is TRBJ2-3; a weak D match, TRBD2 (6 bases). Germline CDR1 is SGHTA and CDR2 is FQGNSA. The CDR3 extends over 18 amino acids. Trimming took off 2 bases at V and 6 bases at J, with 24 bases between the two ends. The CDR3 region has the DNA TGTGCCAGCAGCTTAAGGGCCTACTCTGGGACTGCCCAGGATACGCAGTATTTT. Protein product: CASSLRAYSGTAQDTQYF.

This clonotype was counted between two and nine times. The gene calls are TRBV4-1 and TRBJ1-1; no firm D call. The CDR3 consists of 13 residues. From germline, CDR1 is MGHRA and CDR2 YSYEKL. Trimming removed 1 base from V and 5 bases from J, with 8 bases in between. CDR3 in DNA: TGCGCCAGCAGCCAAGTACAGAGTACTGAAGCTTTCTTT. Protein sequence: CASSQVQSTEAFF.

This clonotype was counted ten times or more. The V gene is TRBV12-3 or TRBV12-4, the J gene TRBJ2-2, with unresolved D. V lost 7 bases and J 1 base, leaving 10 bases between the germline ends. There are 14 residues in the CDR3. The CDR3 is CASTPVGNTGELFF. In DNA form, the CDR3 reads TGTGCCAGCACCCCAGTCGGGAACACCGGGGAGCTGTTTTTT.

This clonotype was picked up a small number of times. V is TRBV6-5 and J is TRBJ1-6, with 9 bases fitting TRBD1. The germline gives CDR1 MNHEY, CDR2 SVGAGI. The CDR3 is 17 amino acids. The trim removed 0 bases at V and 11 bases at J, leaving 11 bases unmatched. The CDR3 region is CASSYSNVVGTGPPLHF. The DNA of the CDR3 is TGTGCCAGCAGTTACTCGAATGTCGTAGGGACAGGGCCACCCCTCCACTTT.

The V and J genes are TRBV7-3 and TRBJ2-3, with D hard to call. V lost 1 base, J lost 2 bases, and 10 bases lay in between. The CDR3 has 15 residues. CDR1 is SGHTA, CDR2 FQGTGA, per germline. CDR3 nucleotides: TGTGCCAGCAGCTTAAGAATGGTCGACACAGATACGCAGTATTTT. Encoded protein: CASSLRMVDTDTQYF. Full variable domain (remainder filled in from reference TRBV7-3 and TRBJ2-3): GAGVSQTPSNKVTEKGKYVELRCDPISGHTALYWYRQSLGQGPEFLIYFQGTGAADDSGLPNDRFFAVRPEGSVSTLKIQRTERGDSAVYLCASSLRMVDTDTQYFGPGTRLTVL.

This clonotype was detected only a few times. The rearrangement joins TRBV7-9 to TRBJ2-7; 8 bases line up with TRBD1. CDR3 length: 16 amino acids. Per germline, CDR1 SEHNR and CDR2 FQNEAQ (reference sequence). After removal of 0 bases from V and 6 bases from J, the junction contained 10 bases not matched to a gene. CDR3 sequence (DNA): TGTGCCAGCAGCTTAGCCGACAGGGGCCGATTCTCCGAGCAGTACTTC. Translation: CASSLADRGRFSEQYF.

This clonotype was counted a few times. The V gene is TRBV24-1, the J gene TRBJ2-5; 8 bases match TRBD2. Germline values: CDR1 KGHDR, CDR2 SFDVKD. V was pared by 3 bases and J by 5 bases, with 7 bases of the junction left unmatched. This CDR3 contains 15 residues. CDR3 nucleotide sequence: TGTGCCACCAGTGATAGGCGGGGGGTCTTGGAGACCCAGTACTTC. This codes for CATSDRRGVLETQYF.

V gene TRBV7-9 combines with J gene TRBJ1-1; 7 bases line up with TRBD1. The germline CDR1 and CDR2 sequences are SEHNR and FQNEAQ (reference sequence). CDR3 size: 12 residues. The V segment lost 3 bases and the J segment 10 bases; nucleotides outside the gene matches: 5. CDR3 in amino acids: CASSLAGGSAFF. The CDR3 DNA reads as TGTGCCAGCAGCTTGGCAGGGGGGTCAGCTTTCTTT.

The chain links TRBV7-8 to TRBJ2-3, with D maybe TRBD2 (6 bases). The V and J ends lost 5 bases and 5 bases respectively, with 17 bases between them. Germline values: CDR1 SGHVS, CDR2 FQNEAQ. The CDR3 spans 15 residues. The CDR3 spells CASSQVAGWEDTQYF. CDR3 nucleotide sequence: TGTGCCAGCAGCCAAGTGGCGGGGTGGGAAGATACGCAGTATTTT.

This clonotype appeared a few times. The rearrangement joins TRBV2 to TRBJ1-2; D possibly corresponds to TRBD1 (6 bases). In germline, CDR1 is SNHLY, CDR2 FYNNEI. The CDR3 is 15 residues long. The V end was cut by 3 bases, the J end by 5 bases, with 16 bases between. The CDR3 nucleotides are TGTGCCAGCAGTGATTATACAGGGCAGGGATATGGCTACACCTTC. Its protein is CASSDYTGQGYGYTF. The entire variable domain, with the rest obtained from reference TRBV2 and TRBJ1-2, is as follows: EPEVTQTPSHQVTQMGQEVILRCVPISNHLYFYWYRQILGQKVEFLVSFYNNEISEKSEIFDDQFSVERPDGSNFTLKIRSTKLEDSAMYFCASSDYTGQGYGYTFGSGTRLTVV.

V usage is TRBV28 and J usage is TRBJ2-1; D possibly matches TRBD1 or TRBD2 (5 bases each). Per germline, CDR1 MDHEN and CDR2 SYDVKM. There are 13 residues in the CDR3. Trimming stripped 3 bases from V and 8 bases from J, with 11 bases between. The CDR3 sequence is CASSFGGSYEQFF. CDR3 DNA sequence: TGTGCCAGCAGTTTTGGGGGAAGCTATGAGCAGTTCTTC. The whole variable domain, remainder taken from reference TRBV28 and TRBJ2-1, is DVKVTQSSRYLVKRTGEKVFLECVQDMDHENMFWYRQDPGLGLRLIYFSYDVKMKEKGDIPEGYSVSREKKERFSLILESASTNQTSMYLCASSFGGSYEQFFGPGTRLTVL.

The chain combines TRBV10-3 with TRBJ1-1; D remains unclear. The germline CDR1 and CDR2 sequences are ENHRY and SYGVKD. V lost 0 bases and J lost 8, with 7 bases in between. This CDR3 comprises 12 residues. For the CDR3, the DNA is TGTGCCATCAGTGAGTCGACGGTGGAAGCTTTCTTT. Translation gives CAISESTVEAFF.

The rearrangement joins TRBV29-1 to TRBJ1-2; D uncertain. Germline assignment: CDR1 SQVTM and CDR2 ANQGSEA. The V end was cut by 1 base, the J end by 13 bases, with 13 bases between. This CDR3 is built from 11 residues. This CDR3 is CSVEAGPDRTF. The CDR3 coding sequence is TGCAGCGTTGAAGCCGGGCCAGATCGCACCTTC.

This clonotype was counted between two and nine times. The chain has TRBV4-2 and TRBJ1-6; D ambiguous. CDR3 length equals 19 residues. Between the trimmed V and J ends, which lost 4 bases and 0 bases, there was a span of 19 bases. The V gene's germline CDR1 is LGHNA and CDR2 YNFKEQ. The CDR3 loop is CASSPSLREGSSYNSPLHF. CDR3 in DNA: TGTGCCAGCAGCCCTTCTCTCCGAGAGGGCTCCTCCTATAATTCACCCCTCCACTTT.

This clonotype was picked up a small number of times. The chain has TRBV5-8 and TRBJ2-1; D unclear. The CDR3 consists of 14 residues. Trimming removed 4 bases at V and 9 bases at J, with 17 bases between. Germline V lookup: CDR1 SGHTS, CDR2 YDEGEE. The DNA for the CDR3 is TGTGCCAGCAGCGCCCCTGGGGTGAGAGGTGAGCAGTTCTTC. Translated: CASSAPGVRGEQFF.

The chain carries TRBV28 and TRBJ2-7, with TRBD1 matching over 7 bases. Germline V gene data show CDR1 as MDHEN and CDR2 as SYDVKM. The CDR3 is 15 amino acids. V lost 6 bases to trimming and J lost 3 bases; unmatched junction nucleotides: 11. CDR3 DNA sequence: TGTGCCAGCAGAAGACAGGGACAACCAGGCTACGAGCAGTACGTC. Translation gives CASRRQGQPGYEQYV.

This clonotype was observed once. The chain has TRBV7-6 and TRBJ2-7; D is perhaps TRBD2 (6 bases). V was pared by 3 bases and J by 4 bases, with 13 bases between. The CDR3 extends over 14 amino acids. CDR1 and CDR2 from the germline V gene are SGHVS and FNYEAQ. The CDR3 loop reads CASSFAAGRYEQYV. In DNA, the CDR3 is TGTGCCAGCAGCTTCGCCGCGGGGAGGTACGAGCAGTACGTC.

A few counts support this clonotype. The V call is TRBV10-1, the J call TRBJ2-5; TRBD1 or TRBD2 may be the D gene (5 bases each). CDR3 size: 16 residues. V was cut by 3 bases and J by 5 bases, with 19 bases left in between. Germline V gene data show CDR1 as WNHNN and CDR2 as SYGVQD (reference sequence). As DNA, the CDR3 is TGCGCCAGCAGTGATACCTGGGACCTACATGGGGAGACCCAGTACTTC. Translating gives CASSDTWDLHGETQYF.

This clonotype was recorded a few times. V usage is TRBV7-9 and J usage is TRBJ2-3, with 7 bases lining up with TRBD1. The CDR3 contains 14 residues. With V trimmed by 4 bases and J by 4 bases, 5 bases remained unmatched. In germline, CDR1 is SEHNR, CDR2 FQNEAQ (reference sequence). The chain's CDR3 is CASSSQGFPDTQYF. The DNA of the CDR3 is TGTGCCAGCAGCTCACAGGGGTTCCCAGATACGCAGTATTTT.